This is a list of T cell receptor beta chains from one sample in a study of early T cells in non-severe SARS-CoV-2 infection. In TCRdb, the 5' RACE reads were re-called with MiXCR into one record per CDR3 protein. Of around 63,000 distinct CDR3 sequences listed, 13% were seen once; the top ten hold about 4.3%. Sequencing input: whole blood. Receptors originate from an adult who was a healthcare worker with PCR-confirmed SARS-CoV-2 infection or an uninfected control (not recorded which). The CDR3 runs from the conserved cysteine through the conserved F or W. D genes are given only for firm matches. Size is stated for part of the rows, as once, few or many counts, or as a class when the clone is expanded.

cdr3_aa: CASSEVAQGTDTQYF
j_call: TRBJ2-3
d_call: TRBD1
v_call: TRBV2
clone_size: -

cdr3_aa: CASSAGLYYEQYF
j_call: TRBJ2-7
d_call: -
v_call: TRBV6-1
clone_size: many

cdr3_aa: CASSVGGTGHNEQFF
j_call: TRBJ2-1
d_call: TRBD1
v_call: TRBV2
clone_size: many

cdr3_aa: CSAPGTSGGQETQYF
j_call: TRBJ2-5
d_call: TRBD2
v_call: TRBV20-1
clone_size: many

cdr3_aa: CASSQPGQGFSPLHF
j_call: TRBJ1-6
d_call: TRBD1
v_call: TRBV4-1
clone_size: -

cdr3_aa: CASSVAIKDTQYF
j_call: TRBJ2-3
d_call: -
v_call: TRBV9
clone_size: many

cdr3_aa: CASSRQSLGGGEELFF
j_call: TRBJ2-2
d_call: -
v_call: TRBV3-1
clone_size: many

cdr3_aa: CASSVGQGDNIQYF
j_call: TRBJ2-4
d_call: TRBD1
v_call: TRBV9
clone_size: -

cdr3_aa: CAISRDRGSEQYF
j_call: TRBJ2-7
d_call: TRBD1
v_call: TRBV10-3
clone_size: many

cdr3_aa: CASSLLLASGGLSETQYF
j_call: TRBJ2-5
d_call: TRBD2
v_call: TRBV11-2
clone_size: -

cdr3_aa: CASSYTTGKSGLASFF
j_call: TRBJ1-1
d_call: -
v_call: TRBV6-2/TRBV6-3
clone_size: many

cdr3_aa: CASSDQGDYGYTF
j_call: TRBJ1-2
d_call: TRBD1
v_call: TRBV7-6
clone_size: many

cdr3_aa: CASRGTGLDSYEQYF
j_call: TRBJ2-7
d_call: TRBD1
v_call: TRBV3-1
clone_size: many

cdr3_aa: CASRPGTRFNEQFF
j_call: TRBJ2-1
d_call: -
v_call: TRBV6-5
clone_size: few

cdr3_aa: CASSYSPNTGEWETQYF
j_call: TRBJ2-5
d_call: -
v_call: TRBV6-6
clone_size: few

cdr3_aa: CASSQEGLAGYNEQFF
j_call: TRBJ2-1
d_call: TRBD2
v_call: TRBV4-3
clone_size: many

cdr3_aa: CASSRPEGRKDSPLHF
j_call: TRBJ1-6
d_call: -
v_call: TRBV7-9
clone_size: many

cdr3_aa: CASSHRPNHEQYF
j_call: TRBJ2-7
d_call: -
v_call: TRBV3-1
clone_size: -

cdr3_aa: CASSRTGGSYGYTF
j_call: TRBJ1-2
d_call: -
v_call: TRBV6-5
clone_size: few

cdr3_aa: CASSLMAVGEKLFF
j_call: TRBJ1-4
d_call: -
v_call: TRBV7-9
clone_size: -

cdr3_aa: CASSVSPGPQETQYF
j_call: TRBJ2-5
d_call: -
v_call: TRBV5-4
clone_size: -

cdr3_aa: CASSLGLAGISTDTQYF
j_call: TRBJ2-3
d_call: TRBD2
v_call: TRBV5-1
clone_size: many

cdr3_aa: CASTNPTGGSAEAFF
j_call: TRBJ1-1
d_call: TRBD1
v_call: TRBV2
clone_size: -

cdr3_aa: CASSLGARETQYF
j_call: TRBJ2-5
d_call: -
v_call: TRBV5-6
clone_size: -

cdr3_aa: CASSQEGRDGYEQYF
j_call: TRBJ2-7
d_call: TRBD2
v_call: TRBV13
clone_size: few

cdr3_aa: CASTPTEITDTQYF
j_call: TRBJ2-3
d_call: -
v_call: TRBV7-2
clone_size: many

cdr3_aa: CSATIGGGTDTQYF
j_call: TRBJ2-3
d_call: TRBD2
v_call: TRBV20-1
clone_size: -

cdr3_aa: CASSQDLGGEQYF
j_call: TRBJ2-7
d_call: -
v_call: TRBV4-1
clone_size: many

cdr3_aa: CSARAPGHQYNEQFF
j_call: TRBJ2-1
d_call: -
v_call: TRBV20-1
clone_size: -

cdr3_aa: CASSTYKNTEAFF
j_call: TRBJ1-1
d_call: -
v_call: TRBV7-2
clone_size: -

cdr3_aa: CASSLVRGSGGTYNEQFF
j_call: TRBJ2-1
d_call: TRBD2
v_call: TRBV12-3/TRBV12-4
clone_size: many

cdr3_aa: CASSVSGRAEQFF
j_call: TRBJ2-1
d_call: TRBD2
v_call: TRBV9
clone_size: many

cdr3_aa: CSGQGGTGELFF
j_call: TRBJ2-2
d_call: TRBD1
v_call: TRBV29-1
clone_size: -

cdr3_aa: CASSPPRTGSQGNSPLHF
j_call: TRBJ1-6
d_call: TRBD1
v_call: TRBV5-6
clone_size: many

cdr3_aa: CASSLSAEAFF
j_call: TRBJ1-1
d_call: -
v_call: TRBV7-9
clone_size: few

cdr3_aa: CASSPGQRAWETQYF
j_call: TRBJ2-5
d_call: -
v_call: TRBV5-1
clone_size: many

cdr3_aa: CASSQVPHSTDTQYF
j_call: TRBJ2-3
d_call: -
v_call: TRBV4-3
clone_size: few

cdr3_aa: CASSQEKGTVYEQYF
j_call: TRBJ2-7
d_call: -
v_call: TRBV4-3
clone_size: -